Reported below is one T cell receptor beta chain. Its antigen is still unknown. Libraries were prepared by immunoSEQ multiplex PCR; TCRdb keeps only in-frame clonotypes and omits some of them. Among around 45,000 clones listed, about 88% were seen once. These data belong to a study of radiotherapy plus CTLA-4 blockade in lung cancer. Whole-study findings and limits: In blood, after radiotherapy plus ipilimumab, tumor-derived TCR clones expanded. It was early blood T cell clone dynamics, with interferon-beta, that reportedly best predicted response.

The CDR3 has 15 residues. V was trimmed by 4 bases and J by 3 bases, leaving 16 bases between them. The germline V gene has CDR1 MDHEN and CDR2 SYDVKM. This TCR was recovered from a human donor with non-small cell lung cancer whose response to radiotherapy plus ipilimumab could not be evaluated. The starting material was peripheral blood, obtained from a patient treated with radiotherapy plus ipilimumab. This chain uses TRBV28 with TRBJ2-7; D unresolved. CDR3 DNA sequence: TGTGCCAGCAGTTCAACTTCACGTGGTGTCTACGAGCAGTACTTC. Its translation is CASSSTSRGVYEQYF.